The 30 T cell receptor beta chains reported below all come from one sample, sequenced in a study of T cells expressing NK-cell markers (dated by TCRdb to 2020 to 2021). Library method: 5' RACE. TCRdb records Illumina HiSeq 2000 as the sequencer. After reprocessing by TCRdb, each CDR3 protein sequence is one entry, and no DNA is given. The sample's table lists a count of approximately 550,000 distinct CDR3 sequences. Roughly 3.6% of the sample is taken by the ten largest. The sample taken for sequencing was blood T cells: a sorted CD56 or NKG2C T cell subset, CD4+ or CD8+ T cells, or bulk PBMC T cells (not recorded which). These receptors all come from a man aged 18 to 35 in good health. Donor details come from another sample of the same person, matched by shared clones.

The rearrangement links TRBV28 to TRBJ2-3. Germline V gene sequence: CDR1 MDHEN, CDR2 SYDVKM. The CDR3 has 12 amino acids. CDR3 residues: CASSSTADTQYF.

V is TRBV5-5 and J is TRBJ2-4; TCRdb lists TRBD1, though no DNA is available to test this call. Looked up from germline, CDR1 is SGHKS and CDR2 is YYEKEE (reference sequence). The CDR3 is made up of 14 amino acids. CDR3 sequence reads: CASTPQGIGNIQYF. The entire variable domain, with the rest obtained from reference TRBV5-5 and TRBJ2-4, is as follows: DAGVTQSPTHLIKTRGQQVTLRCSPISGHKSVSWYQQVLGQGPQFIFQYYEKEERGRGNFPDRFSARQFPNYSSELNVNALLLGDSALYLCASTPQGIGNIQYFGAGTRLSVL.

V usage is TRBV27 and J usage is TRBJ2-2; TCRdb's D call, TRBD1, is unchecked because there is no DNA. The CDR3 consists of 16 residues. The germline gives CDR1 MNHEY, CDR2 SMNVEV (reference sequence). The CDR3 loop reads CASSLDGQGQTGELFF.

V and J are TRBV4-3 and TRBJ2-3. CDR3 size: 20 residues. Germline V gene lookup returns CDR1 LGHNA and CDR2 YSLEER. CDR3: CASSQDRGASGSRNTDTQYF.

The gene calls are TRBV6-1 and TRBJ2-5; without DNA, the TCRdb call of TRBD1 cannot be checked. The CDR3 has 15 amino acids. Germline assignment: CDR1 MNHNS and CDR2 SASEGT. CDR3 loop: CASTYGTGGEETQYF.

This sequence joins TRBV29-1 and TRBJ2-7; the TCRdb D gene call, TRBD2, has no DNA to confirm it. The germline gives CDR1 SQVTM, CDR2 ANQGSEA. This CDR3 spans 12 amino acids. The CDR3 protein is CSRTSESYEQYF.

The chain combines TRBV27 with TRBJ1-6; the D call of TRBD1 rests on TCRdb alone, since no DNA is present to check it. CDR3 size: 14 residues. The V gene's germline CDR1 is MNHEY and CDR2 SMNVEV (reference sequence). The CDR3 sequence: CASSLGGDNSPLHF.

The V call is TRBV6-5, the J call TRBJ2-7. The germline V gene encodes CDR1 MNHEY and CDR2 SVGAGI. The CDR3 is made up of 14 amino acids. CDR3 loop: CASSYGQLSYEQYF.

CDR3 sequence reads: CASSPRTGGGTEAFF. The rearrangement uses TRBV5-1 and TRBJ1-1; as DNA is missing, the TRBD1 call by TCRdb cannot be tested. This CDR3 spans 15 amino acids. From germline, CDR1 is SGHRS and CDR2 YFSETQ.

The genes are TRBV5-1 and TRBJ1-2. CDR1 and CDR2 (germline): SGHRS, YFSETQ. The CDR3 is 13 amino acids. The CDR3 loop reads CASSFTERAGYTF.

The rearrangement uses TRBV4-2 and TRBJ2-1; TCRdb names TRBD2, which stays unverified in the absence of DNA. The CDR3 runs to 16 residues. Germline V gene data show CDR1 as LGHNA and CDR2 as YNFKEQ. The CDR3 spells CASSQESGLLYNEQFF.

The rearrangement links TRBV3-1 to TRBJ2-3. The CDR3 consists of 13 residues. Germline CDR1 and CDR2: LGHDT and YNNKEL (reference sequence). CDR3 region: CASSRWDTDTQYF.

Here the CDR3 reads CASSYSSTASSGANVLTF. This sequence joins TRBV6-5 and TRBJ2-6; without DNA, the TCRdb call of TRBD1 cannot be checked. This CDR3 comprises 18 residues. CDR1 MNHEY and CDR2 SVGAGI come from the germline V gene.

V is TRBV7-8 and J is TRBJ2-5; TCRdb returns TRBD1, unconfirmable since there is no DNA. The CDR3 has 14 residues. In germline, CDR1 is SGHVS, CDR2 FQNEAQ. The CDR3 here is CASTSLGPRETQYF.

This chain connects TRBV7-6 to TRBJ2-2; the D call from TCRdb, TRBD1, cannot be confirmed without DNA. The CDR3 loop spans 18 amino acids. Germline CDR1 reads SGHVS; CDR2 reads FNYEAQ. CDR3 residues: CASSATVTAGDRTGELFF.

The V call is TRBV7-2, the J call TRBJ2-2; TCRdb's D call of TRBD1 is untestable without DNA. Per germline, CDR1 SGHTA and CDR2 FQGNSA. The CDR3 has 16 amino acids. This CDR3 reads CASSGRPVTNTGELFF. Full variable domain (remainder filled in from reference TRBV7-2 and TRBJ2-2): GAGVSQSPSNKVTEKGKDVELRCDPISGHTALYWYRQSLGQGLEFLIYFQGNSAPDKSGLPSDRFSAERTGGSVSTLTIQRTQQEDSAVYLCASSGRPVTNTGELFFGEGSRLTVL.

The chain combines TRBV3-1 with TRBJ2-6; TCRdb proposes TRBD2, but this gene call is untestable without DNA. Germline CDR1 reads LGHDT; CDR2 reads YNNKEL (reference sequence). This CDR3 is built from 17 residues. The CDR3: CASNRIAGSSGANVLTF.

This chain's CDR3 is CASSLGTGLYEQYF. The chain uses TRBV12-3 or TRBV12-4 and TRBJ2-7; the D call of TRBD1 rests on TCRdb alone, since no DNA is present to check it. CDR3 length: 14 amino acids.

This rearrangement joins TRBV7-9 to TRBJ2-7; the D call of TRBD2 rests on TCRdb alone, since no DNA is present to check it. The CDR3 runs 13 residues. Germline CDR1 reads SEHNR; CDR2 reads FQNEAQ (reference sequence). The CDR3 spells CASSLRAGYEQYF. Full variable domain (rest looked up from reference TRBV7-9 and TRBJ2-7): DTGVSQNPRHKITKRGQNVTFRCDPISEHNRLYWYRQTLGQGPEFLTYFQNEAQLEKSRLLSDRFSAERPKGSFSTLEIQRTEQGDSAMYLCASSLRAGYEQYFGPGTRLTVT.

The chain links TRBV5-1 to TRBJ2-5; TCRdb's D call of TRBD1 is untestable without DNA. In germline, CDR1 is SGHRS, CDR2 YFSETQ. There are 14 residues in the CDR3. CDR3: CASSGGGGKETQYF.

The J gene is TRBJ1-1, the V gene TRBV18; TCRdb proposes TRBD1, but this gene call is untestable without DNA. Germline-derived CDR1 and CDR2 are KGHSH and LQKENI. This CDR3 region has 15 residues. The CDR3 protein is CASSRQTAMNTEAFF.

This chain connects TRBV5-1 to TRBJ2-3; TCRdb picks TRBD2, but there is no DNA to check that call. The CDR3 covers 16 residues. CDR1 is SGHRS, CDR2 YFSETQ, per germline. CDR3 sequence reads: CASSLSLAGDTDTQYF.

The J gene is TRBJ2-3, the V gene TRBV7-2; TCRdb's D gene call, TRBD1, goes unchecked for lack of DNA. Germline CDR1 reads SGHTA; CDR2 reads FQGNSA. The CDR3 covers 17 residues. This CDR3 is CASSLGRGAHSTDTQYF.

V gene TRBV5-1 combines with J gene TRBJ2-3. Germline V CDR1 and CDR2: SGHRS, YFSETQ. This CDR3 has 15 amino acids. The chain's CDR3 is CASSWPLAGPDTQYF. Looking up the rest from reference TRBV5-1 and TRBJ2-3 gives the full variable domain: KAGVTQTPRYLIKTRGQQVTLSCSPISGHRSVSWYQQTPGQGLQFLFEYFSETQRNKGNFPGRFSGRQFSNSRSEMNVSTLELGDSALYLCASSWPLAGPDTQYFGPGTRLTVL.

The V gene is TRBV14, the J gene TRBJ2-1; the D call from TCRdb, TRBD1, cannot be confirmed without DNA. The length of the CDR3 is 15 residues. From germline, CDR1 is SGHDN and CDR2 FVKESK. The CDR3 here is CASSQGGGYDNEQFF.

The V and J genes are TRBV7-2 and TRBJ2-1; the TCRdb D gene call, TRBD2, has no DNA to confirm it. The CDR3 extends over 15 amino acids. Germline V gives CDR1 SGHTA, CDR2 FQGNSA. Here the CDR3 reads CASSYGLAGVTEQFF.

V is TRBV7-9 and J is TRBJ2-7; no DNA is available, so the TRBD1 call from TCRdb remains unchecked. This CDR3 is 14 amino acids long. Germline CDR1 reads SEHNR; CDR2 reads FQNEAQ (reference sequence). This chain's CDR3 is CASSFPGPAYEQYF. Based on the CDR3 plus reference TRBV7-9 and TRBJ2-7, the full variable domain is DTGVSQNPRHKITKRGQNVTFRCDPISEHNRLYWYRQTLGQGPEFLTYFQNEAQLEKSRLLSDRFSAERPKGSFSTLEIQRTEQGDSAMYLCASSFPGPAYEQYFGPGTRLTVT.

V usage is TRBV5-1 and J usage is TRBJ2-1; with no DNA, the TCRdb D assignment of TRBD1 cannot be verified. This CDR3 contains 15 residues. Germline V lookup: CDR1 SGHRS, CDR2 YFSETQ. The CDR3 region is CASSLNVGASAEQFF.

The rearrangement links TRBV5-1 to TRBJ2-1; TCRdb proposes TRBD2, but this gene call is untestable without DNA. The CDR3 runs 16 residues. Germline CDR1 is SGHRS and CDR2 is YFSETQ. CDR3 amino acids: CASSGQTSGVGNEQFF.

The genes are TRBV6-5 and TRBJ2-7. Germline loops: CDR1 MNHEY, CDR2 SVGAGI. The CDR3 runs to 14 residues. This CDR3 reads CASSSHRLAYEQYF.